This T cell receptor beta chain came from a study of control samples from healthy donors and cancer patients (dated by TCRdb to the early 2020s). The library was produced with the immunoSEQ multiplex PCR assay. TCRdb re-hosts the immuneACCESS table, in-frame sequences only. Its copies lack some clones; in the studies checked, an unresolved V gene accounts for under half of them, and the cause for the rest is not known. The sample table contains roughly 120,000 clones; only one count was recorded for roughly 90% of them. The ten largest clones add up to 30% to 50% of the sample. As to this clone: Its antigen is currently not known. No base quality information exists; no much larger clone differs at one position.

The sample was blood. The sequence derives from a middle-aged man in good health.

The CDR3 region: CASTSSQSGNTIYF. At the DNA level, the sequence is TGTGCCAGCACGAGCAGTCAATCTGGAAACACCATATATTTT. The sequence links TRBV6-5 to TRBJ1-3, with the D gene too uncertain to name. Including cysteine and phenylalanine, the CDR3 has 14 amino acids. The retained sequence is limited to the CDR3, 42 bases, with the frame set at the first base. Trimming takes 7 bases from V and 1 base from J, and the germline ends sit 11 bases apart. The germline V gene gives CDR1 as MNHEY and CDR2 as SVGAGI.